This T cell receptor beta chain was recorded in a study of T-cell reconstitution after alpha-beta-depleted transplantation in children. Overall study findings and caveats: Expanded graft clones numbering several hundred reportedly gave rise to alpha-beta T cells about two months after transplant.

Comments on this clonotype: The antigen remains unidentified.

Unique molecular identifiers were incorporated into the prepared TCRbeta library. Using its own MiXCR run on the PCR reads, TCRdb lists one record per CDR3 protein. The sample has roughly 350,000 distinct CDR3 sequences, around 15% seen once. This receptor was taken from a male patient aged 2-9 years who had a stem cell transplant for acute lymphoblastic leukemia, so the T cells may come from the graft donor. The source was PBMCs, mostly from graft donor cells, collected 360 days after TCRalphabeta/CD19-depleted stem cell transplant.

The CDR3 region has the DNA TGTGCCAGCAGTCCCCGACTAGCGGGAGTAGAAACCGGGGAGCTGTTTTTT. Its protein is CASSPRLAGVETGELFF. The chain combines TRBV12-3 or TRBV12-4 with TRBJ2-2; 12 nucleotides line up with TRBD2. Trimming removed 5 bases from V and 5 bases from J; junction bases left unmatched: 9. This CDR3 has 17 amino acids.